The 5 T cell receptor beta chains given below trace back to one sample, sequenced in a study of breast tumors, draining lymph nodes, adjacent tissues. One entry per CDR3 protein results from TCRdb running MiXCR on the multiplex PCR reads. The sample lists 50,000 to 55,000 distinct CDR3 sequences, roughly 39% occurring once. Sequenced material: breast tumor tissue. All receptors come from a female donor with breast cancer. Some clones in this sample may be carry-over from other donors' samples.

This clonotype showed up many times. The chain recombines TRBV2 with TRBJ2-5, with TRBD1 matching 9 bases. CDR3 length: 15 residues. V dropped 6 bases and J dropped 3; count of bases not matched to a gene: 8. Germline-derived CDR1 and CDR2 are SNHLY and FYNNEI. CDR3: CASRDRDRAEETQYF. In DNA form, the CDR3 reads TGTGCCAGCAGGGACAGGGACAGGGCGGAAGAGACCCAGTACTTC.

The rearrangement joins TRBV9 to TRBJ1-1; tentative D call: TRBD1 (6 bases). CDR1 and CDR2 from the germline V gene are SGDLS and YYNGEE. Trimming removed 3 bases at V and 1 base at J, with 19 bases between. The CDR3 contains 17 residues. The CDR3 DNA sequence: TGTGCCAGCAGCGCCCCCGGGGGCCTAAGGTCGAACACTGAAGCTTTCTTT. It codes for CASSAPGGLRSNTEAFF.

This clonotype was observed at least ten times. A much larger clonotype is one base distant, so this may be a read error. The chain links TRBV12-3 or TRBV12-4 to TRBJ2-2; D not resolved. The CDR3 spans 13 residues. Trimming shortened V by 3 bases and J by 3 bases, and 5 bases separated the two germline ends. The CDR3 DNA is TGTGCCAGCAGTTTCTCCGACACCGGGGAGCTGTTTTTT. Translated: CASSFSDTGELFF.

This clonotype rates as medium-sized (0.01 to 0.1%). The chain is built from TRBV7-9 and TRBJ1-4, with D possibly TRBD1 on 6 matching bases. Germline V gene sequence: CDR1 SEHNR, CDR2 FQNEAQ (reference sequence). This CDR3 contains 15 residues. V was trimmed by 8 bases and J by 5 bases, leaving 18 bases between them. In nucleotides, the CDR3 is TGTGCCAGCCGCCGCCAGGGAGGACAGAATGAAAAACTGTTTTTT. It codes for CASRRQGGQNEKLFF.

The chain links TRBV5-6 to TRBJ2-5; 9 positions agree with TRBD2. Trimming cost V 2 bases and J 7 bases; bases outside gene matches: 9. The germline V gene encodes CDR1 SGHDT and CDR2 YYEEEE. The CDR3 sequence is 15 residues long. DNA of the CDR3: TGTGCCAGCAGCTTCAGCGGGGCGGGAGGGCCGACCCAGTACTTC. Residues: CASSFSGAGGPTQYF.